The clone carrying this T cell receptor (beta chain) appeared many times. This sample is part of a study of T cells in Graves' hyperthyroidism and ophthalmopathy. From germline, CDR1 is MDHEN and CDR2 SYDVKM. The CDR3 contains 16 residues. V shed 7 bases and J 3 bases; nucleotides not matched to a gene: 13. Amplification yielded TCR beta CDR3 regions, with RNA transcripts as the source. The HTBI set primed first-round TCR CDR3 RT-PCR. From the multiplex PCR reads, TCRdb called clonotypes with MiXCR, one entry per CDR3 protein. In the table there are about 290,000 distinct CDR3 sequences, about 16% of which are singletons.

This clonotype was sampled from a woman between 45 and 60 years old with Graves' hyperthyroidism that later progressed to Graves' ophthalmopathy. The source material was blood. The chain uses TRBV28 and TRBJ2-7; 9 bases fit TRBD2. The CDR3 nucleotides read TGTGCCAGCACTGTTGCGGGGGGGGCTGAGGGCTACGAGCAGTACTTC. This translates into CASTVAGGAEGYEQYF.